The entry below describes one T cell receptor (beta chain). This CDR3 is built from 17 residues. Per germline, CDR1 SGHDT and CDR2 YYEEEE. V trimming: 4 bases; J trimming: 7 bases; junction bases outside the gene matches: 18. Sequencing used immunoSEQ multiplex PCR; TCRdb keeps in-frame clones, though not all of them. The table records 130,000 or so clones, 60% to 80% of them present only once. The data are from a study of blood T cell repertoires in COVID-19. Input material: peripheral blood. This clonotype originated in a human donor in a cohort sampled during active COVID-19. The V gene is TRBV5-6, the J gene TRBJ1-2; 8 bases match TRBD1. This chain's CDR3 is CASSPPAGVQGGLGYTF. CDR3 in DNA: TGTGCCAGCAGCCCCCCGGCCGGGGTACAGGGGGGGCTTGGCTACACCTTC.